A single sample gave rise to the 7 T cell receptor beta chains below, sequenced in a study of blood T cell repertoires in COVID-19. TCRdb's copy holds only in-frame clones and misses some; the assay was immunoSEQ multiplex PCR. Of approximately 220,000 clones in the sample, about 91% are singletons; the top ten hold just over 2.5%. The sequenced sample consisted of PBMCs or T cells enriched from blood (not recorded which). The receptors come from a woman between 25 and 40 years old with acute COVID-19.

The chain joins TRBV3-1 (or the pseudogene TRBV3-2) to TRBJ1-2, with TRBD1 matching over 7 bases. Germline lookup yields CDR1 LGHDT and CDR2 YNNKEL (reference sequence). CDR3 length: 13 amino acids. The trim removed 3 bases at V and 6 bases at J, leaving 4 bases unmatched. In nucleotides, the CDR3 is TGTGCCAGCAGCCAGACAGGGACCCATGGCTACACCTTC. Protein sequence: CASSQTGTHGYTF.

The chain links TRBV7-8 to TRBJ2-1, with TRBD2 matching over 9 bases. V was pared by 5 bases and J by 9 bases, with 17 bases of the junction left unmatched. This CDR3 is 17 amino acids long. The germline gives CDR1 SGHVS, CDR2 FQNEAQ. This CDR3 is CASSRSFAGGRESEQFF. CDR3 sequence (DNA): TGTGCCAGCAGCCGATCATTTGCGGGGGGGCGAGAAAGTGAGCAGTTCTTC.

V gene TRBV27 combines with J gene TRBJ1-1; 8 positions agree with TRBD1. The CDR3 is 15 residues long. Germline loops: CDR1 MNHEY, CDR2 SMNVEV (reference sequence). The trim removed 7 bases at V and 5 bases at J, leaving 12 bases unmatched. In nucleotides, the CDR3 is TGTGCCAGCATATCGTCACAGGGGGGAAATACTGAAGCTTTCTTT. It encodes CASISSQGGNTEAFF.

The chain links TRBV5-1 to TRBJ2-1, with 10 bases aligning to TRBD2. The V segment lost 2 bases and the J segment 4 bases; nucleotides outside the gene matches: 6. This CDR3 is 16 amino acids long. The germline CDR1 and CDR2 sequences are SGHRS and YFSETQ. CDR3 nucleotide sequence: TGCGCCAGCAGCTTTTCTCTAGCGGGGGCTTACAATGAGCAGTTCTTC. As protein: CASSFSLAGAYNEQFF.

This clone was observed a single time. V and J are TRBV15 and TRBJ2-4, with D possibly TRBD2 on 6 matching bases. The CDR3 contains 17 residues. CDR1 is LNHNV, CDR2 YYDKDF, per germline (reference sequence). Trimming took 0 bases from V and 3 from J, leaving 15 bases between them. CDR3 sequence reads: CATSRDHAGRSKNIQYF. The CDR3 coding sequence is TGTGCCACCAGCAGAGATCATGCGGGGAGAAGCAAAAACATTCAGTACTTC.

This sequence joins TRBV6-5 and TRBJ2-7, with 8 bases fitting TRBD2. Germline V lookup: CDR1 MNHEY, CDR2 SVGAGI. Trimming took 6 bases from V and 3 from J; bases not matched to a gene: 10. This CDR3 is built from 15 residues. The CDR3 DNA reads TGTGCCAGCAGCTCGGGGGGGGCAGGGGACTACGAGCAGTACTTC. Amino acid sequence: CASSSGGAGDYEQYF.

The count of this clone is one. The chain recombines TRBV4-1 with TRBJ2-3, with a possible D match to TRBD1 (5 bases). Germline CDR1 reads MGHRA; CDR2 reads YSYEKL. V lost 0 bases to trimming and J lost 5 bases, with 15 bases between them. The CDR3 is 16 amino acids. For the CDR3, the DNA is TGCGCCAGCAGCCAAGAAATAGCCAGGGTGGGAGATACGCAGTATTTT. Protein: CASSQEIARVGDTQYF.